This TCR beta chain was identified in a study of technical replicates of blood from four donors. The table came from immunoSEQ multiplex PCR; TCRdb's copy has only in-frame clones and leaves some out. The sample lists more than 65,000 clones, around 97% occurring once. The material sequenced was T cells isolated from PBMCs. This TCR came from a human donor in good health.

CDR3 in amino acids: CASSPTLSYSGANVLTF. The DNA for the CDR3 is TGTGCCAGCAGCCCTACCTTATCCTACTCTGGGGCCAACGTCCTGACTTTC. V usage is TRBV9 and J usage is TRBJ2-6; D ambiguous. V lost 4 bases and J lost 0, with 14 bases in between. The CDR3 totals 17 residues. CDR1 is SGDLS, CDR2 YYNGEE, per germline.